Each of the 6 T cell receptor beta chains below was sequenced from the same sample in a study of T cells in Graves' hyperthyroidism and ophthalmopathy. Using RNA transcripts as the source, TCR beta CDR3 regions were amplified. The study used the HTBI primer set for a first-round RT-PCR of the TCR CDR3. TCRdb analysed the multiplex PCR reads with MiXCR anew, one entry per CDR3 protein. The sample includes a few hundred thousand distinct CDR3 sequences, 12% to 15% seen only once; the top ten take 30% to 35%. Sequenced input: blood. The receptors stem from a woman between 45 and 65 years old with Graves' hyperthyroidism that later progressed to Graves' ophthalmopathy.

In its sample, this clonotype was seen many times. The chain links TRBV3-1 to TRBJ1-1; possibly TRBD1 for D (5 bases). Trimming left V 2 bases short and J 2 bases short, with 12 bases between. CDR3 length: 15 residues. The V gene's germline CDR1 is LGHDT and CDR2 YNNKEL (reference sequence). Written as DNA, the CDR3 is TGTGCCAGCAGCCAACCCCGGAGGGGAAACACTGAAGCTTTCTTT. It codes for CASSQPRRGNTEAFF.

Only a few counts were recorded for this clonotype. V is TRBV24-1 and J is TRBJ2-6; D call uncertain. V was shortened by 5 bases and J by 0 bases, with 4 bases between the two germline ends. The CDR3 contains 14 residues. Germline CDR1 reads KGHDR; CDR2 reads SFDVKD. This CDR3 is CATSAFSGANVLTF. The CDR3 DNA reads as TGTGCCACCAGTGCCTTCTCTGGGGCCAACGTCCTGACTTTC.

The chain carries TRBV9 and TRBJ2-5, with TRBD2 matching 8 bases. The germline gives CDR1 SGDLS, CDR2 YYNGEE. The J segment lost 1 base and the V segment lost 3 bases, leaving 5 bases of the junction unmatched. CDR3 length: 15 amino acids. The DNA of the CDR3 is TGTGCCAGCAGCGCGGGGGGGGGGATCCAAGAGACCCAGTACTTC. Its protein product is CASSAGGGIQETQYF.

The chain joins TRBV9 to TRBJ2-2; TRBD2 aligns across 11 bases. Germline CDR1 is SGDLS and CDR2 is YYNGEE. The junction had 9 bases not matched to a gene; V was cut back by 0 bases and J by 5 bases. The CDR3 sequence is 18 residues long. The CDR3 loop is CASSVDRTSGSRTGELFF. The DNA for the CDR3 is TGTGCCAGCAGCGTAGATCGAACTAGCGGGAGTCGAACCGGGGAGCTGTTTTTT.

The table lists this clonotype with many counts. The CDR3 nucleotides are TGCAGCGTTGAGAGCCCAGGGGGGGCCTACGAGCAGTACTTC. Protein product: CSVESPGGAYEQYF. V is TRBV29-1 and J is TRBJ2-7; D may correspond to TRBD1 or TRBD2 (7 bases each). The CDR3 loop spans 14 amino acids. Germline V gene sequence: CDR1 SQVTM, CDR2 ANQGSEA. V was trimmed by 3 bases and J by 2 bases, leaving 14 bases between them.

This clonotype appeared many times. V is TRBV7-6 and J is TRBJ2-1, with 10 bases that match TRBD2. J lost 10 bases, V lost 3 bases, and 6 bases had no gene match. The CDR3 covers 14 residues. The V gene's germline CDR1 is SGHVS and CDR2 FNYEAQ. CDR3 DNA sequence: TGTGCCAGCAGCTTCCTAGCGGGAGAGGGGGAGCAGTTCTTC. Translating it yields CASSFLAGEGEQFF. Full variable domain (outside the CDR3, taken from reference TRBV7-6 and TRBJ2-1): GAGVSQSPRYKVTKRGQDVALRCDPISGHVSLYWYRQALGQGPEFLTYFNYEAQQDKSGLPNDRFSAERPEGSISTLTIQRTEQRDSAMYRCASSFLAGEGEQFFGPGTRLTVL.